These 10 T cell receptor beta chains were all obtained from the same sample, sequenced in a study of blood T cells in healthy people across ages. Primed by a sample-barcoded 5' primer and a J-beta primer mix, a second PCR proceeded for 7 to 11 cycles. In TCRdb, the 5' RACE reads were re-called with MiXCR into one record per CDR3 protein. The sample has about 1.8 million distinct CDR3 sequences; less than 50% are singletons. Sequenced material: blood. The receptors derive from a woman between 40 and 55 years old in good health.

The J gene is TRBJ2-7, the V gene TRBV11-2; possibly TRBD2 for D (6 bases). This CDR3 spans 14 amino acids. V lost 6 bases and J lost 5, with 17 bases in between. From germline, CDR1 is SGHAT and CDR2 FQNNGV. CDR3 amino acids: CASRIPGTVHEQYF. The CDR3 DNA follows: TGTGCCAGCAGGATTCCCGGGACTGTTCACGAGCAGTACTTC.

The chain couples TRBV5-1 to TRBJ2-7; tentatively, D is TRBD1 (6 bases). V shed 4 bases and J shed 7 bases, with 15 bases lying between them. The CDR3 is made up of 13 amino acids. Germline lookup yields CDR1 SGHRS and CDR2 YFSETQ. The CDR3 DNA is TGCGCCAGCAGCCCAGGGGACCGGAATGAGCAGTACTTC. Translating it yields CASSPGDRNEQYF.

The rearrangement links TRBV20-1 to TRBJ2-5; 11 bases are shared with TRBD2. In germline, CDR1 is DFQATT, CDR2 SNEGSKA (reference sequence). V lost 6 bases, J lost 2 bases, and 8 bases stayed unmatched. The CDR3 has 15 residues. CDR3 coding DNA: TGCAGTGCCATAGTAGCGGGAGGGCCTCAAGAGACCCAGTACTTC. It translates to CSAIVAGGPQETQYF.

This clonotype was detected only a few times. The gene calls are TRBV11-2 and TRBJ2-3; D ambiguous. This CDR3 is built from 15 residues. V lost 7 bases to trimming and J lost 2 bases, with 16 bases between them. CDR1 is SGHAT and CDR2 is FQNNGV in the germline V gene. This CDR3 is CASTVDRFNTDTQYF. DNA of the CDR3: TGTGCCAGCACCGTCGACCGTTTTAACACAGATACGCAGTATTTT.

The V and J genes are TRBV28 and TRBJ2-1; 9 bases map to TRBD2. Germline CDR1 MDHEN, CDR2 SYDVKM. This CDR3 is built from 15 residues. Trimming removed 10 bases from V and 9 bases from J; junction bases left unmatched: 16. DNA for the CDR3: TGTGCCACCGAATTTAGCGGGGGCCCCACGAGTGAGCAGTTCTTC. Protein: CATEFSGGPTSEQFF.

This clonotype was seen only once. The chain employs TRBV12-3 or TRBV12-4 and TRBJ2-5, with D possibly TRBD1 on 6 matching bases. The J call may not be correct, given that the DNA end is closer to TRBJ2-1. This CDR3 contains 18 residues. CDR3 bases: TGTGCCAGCAGTTTAGGGGTTTTAGGGCAGGGGTACCAAGAGACCCAGTTCTTC. Translated: CASSLGVLGQGYQETQFF.

The CDR3 reads CSARDNLATRGYTF. Here the CDR3 DNA reads TGCAGTGCTAGAGATAATCTGGCGACCCGGGGCTACACCTTC. This chain links TRBV20-1 with TRBJ1-2; D gene uncertain. CDR3 length: 14 amino acids. Germline V CDR1 and CDR2: DFQATT, SNEGSKA (reference sequence). Deletions cut 0 bases from V and 8 bases from J, with 16 bases between.

This clonotype has ten or more counts. The chain links TRBV28 to TRBJ1-5, with 8 bases fitting TRBD1. V dropped 4 bases and J dropped 4; count of bases not matched to a gene: 6. Looked up from germline, CDR1 is MDHEN and CDR2 is SYDVKM. This CDR3 has 15 residues. The CDR3 here is CASSSSRDRNQPQHF. The CDR3 coding sequence is TGTGCCAGCAGTTCGTCCCGGGACAGGAATCAGCCCCAGCATTTT.

The rearrangement uses TRBV28 and TRBJ2-3, with 11 positions matching TRBD1. CDR1 is MDHEN, CDR2 SYDVKM, per germline. Trimming took 6 bases from V and 5 from J; bases not matched to a gene: 7. This CDR3 has 15 amino acids. DNA of the CDR3: TGTGCCAGCAGCTTGCCCGGGACAGGGGGAGATACGCAGTATTTT. This codes for CASSLPGTGGDTQYF.

The chain employs TRBV6-2 or TRBV6-3 and TRBJ2-5; 10 nucleotides align to TRBD2. V shed 2 bases, J shed 2 bases, and the junction held 20 bases outside the gene matches. From germline, CDR1 is MNHEY and CDR2 SVGEGT. The CDR3 is made up of 21 amino acids. CDR3 nucleotides: TGTGCCAGCAGTTACGAGCGGGGGGGCTCTCAACGACTAGGAAGTCAAGAGACCCAGTACTTC. Protein: CASSYERGGSQRLGSQETQYF.